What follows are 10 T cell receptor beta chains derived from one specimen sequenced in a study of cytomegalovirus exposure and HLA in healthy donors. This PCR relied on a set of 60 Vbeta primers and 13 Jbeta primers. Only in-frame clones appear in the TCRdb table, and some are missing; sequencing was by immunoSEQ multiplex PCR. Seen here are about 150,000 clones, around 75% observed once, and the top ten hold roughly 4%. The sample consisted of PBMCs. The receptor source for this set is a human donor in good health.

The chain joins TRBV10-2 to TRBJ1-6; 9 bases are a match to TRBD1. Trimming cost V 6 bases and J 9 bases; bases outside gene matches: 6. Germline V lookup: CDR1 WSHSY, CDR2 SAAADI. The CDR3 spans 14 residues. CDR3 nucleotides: TGCGCCAGCAGAGAACAGGGGGCCGGTTCACCCCTCCACTTT. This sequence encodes CASREQGAGSPLHF.

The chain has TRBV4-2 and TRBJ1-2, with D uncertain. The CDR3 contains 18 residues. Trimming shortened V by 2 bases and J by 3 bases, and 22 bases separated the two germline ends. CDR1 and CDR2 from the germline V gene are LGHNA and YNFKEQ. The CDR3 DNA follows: TGTGCCAGCAGCCAATCGCTGCCAGGCTCGACCCCCTACTATGGCTACACCTTC. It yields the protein CASSQSLPGSTPYYGYTF.

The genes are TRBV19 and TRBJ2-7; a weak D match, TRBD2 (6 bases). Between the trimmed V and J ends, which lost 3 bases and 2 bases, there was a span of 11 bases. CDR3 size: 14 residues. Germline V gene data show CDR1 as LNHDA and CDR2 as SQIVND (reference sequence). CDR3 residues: CASSIGTGAYEQYF. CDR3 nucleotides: TGTGCCAGTAGTATTGGGACTGGGGCCTACGAGCAGTACTTC.

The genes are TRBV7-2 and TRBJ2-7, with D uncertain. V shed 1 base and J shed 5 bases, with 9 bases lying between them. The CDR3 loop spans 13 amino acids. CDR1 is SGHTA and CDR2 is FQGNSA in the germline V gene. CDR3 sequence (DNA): TGTGCCAGCAGCTTAGGACACCCGGACGAGCAGTACTTC. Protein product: CASSLGHPDEQYF.

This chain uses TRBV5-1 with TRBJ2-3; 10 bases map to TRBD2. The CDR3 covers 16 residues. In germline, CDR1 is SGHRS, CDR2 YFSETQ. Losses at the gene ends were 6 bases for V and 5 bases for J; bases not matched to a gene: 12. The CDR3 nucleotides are TGCGCCAGCAACCTAGGGGCTAGCGGGAGTGAAGATACGCAGTATTTT. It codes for CASNLGASGSEDTQYF.

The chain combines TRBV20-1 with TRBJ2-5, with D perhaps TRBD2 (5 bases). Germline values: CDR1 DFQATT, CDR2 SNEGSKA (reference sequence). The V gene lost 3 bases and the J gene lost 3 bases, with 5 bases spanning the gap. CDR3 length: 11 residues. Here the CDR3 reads CSASGEETQYF. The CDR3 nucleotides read TGCAGTGCTAGCGGGGAAGAGACCCAGTACTTC.

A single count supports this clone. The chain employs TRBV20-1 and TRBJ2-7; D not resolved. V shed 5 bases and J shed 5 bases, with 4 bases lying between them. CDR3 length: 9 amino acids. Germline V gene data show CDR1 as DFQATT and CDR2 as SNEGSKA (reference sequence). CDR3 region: CSAGHEQYF. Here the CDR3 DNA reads TGCAGTGCTGGGCACGAGCAGTACTTC.

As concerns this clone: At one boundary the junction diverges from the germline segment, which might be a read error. The DNA for the CDR3 is TGTGCTAGTGGGTCAGAGGGGGCCTTT. Its protein product is CASGSEGAF. The chain recombines TRBV12-5 with TRBJ1-1, with 7 bases aligning to TRBD1. This CDR3 is built from 9 residues. Germline V gene sequence: CDR1 LGHNT, CDR2 FRNRAP. Complete variable domain (other parts from reference TRBV12-5 and TRBJ1-1): DARVTQTPRHKVTEMGQEVTMRCQPILGHNTVFWYRQTMMQGLELLAYFRNRAPLDDSGMPKDRFSAEMPDATLATLKIQPSEPRDSAVYFCASGSEGAFGQGTRLTVV.

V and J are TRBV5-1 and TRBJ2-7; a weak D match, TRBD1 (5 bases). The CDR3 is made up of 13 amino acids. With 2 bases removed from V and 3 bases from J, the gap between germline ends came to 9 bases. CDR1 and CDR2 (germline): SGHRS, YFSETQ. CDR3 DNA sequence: TGCGCCAGCAGCTTAGGACACCTCTACGAGCAGTACTTC. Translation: CASSLGHLYEQYF.

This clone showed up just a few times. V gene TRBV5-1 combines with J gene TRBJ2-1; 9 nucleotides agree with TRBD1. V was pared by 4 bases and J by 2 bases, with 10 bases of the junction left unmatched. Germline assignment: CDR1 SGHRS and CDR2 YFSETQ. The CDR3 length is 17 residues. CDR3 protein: CASSPRRRDRAYNEQFF. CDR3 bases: TGCGCCAGCAGCCCGAGGAGGCGGGACAGGGCCTACAATGAGCAGTTCTTC. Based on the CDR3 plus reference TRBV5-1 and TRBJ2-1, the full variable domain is KAGVTQTPRYLIKTRGQQVTLSCSPISGHRSVSWYQQTPGQGLQFLFEYFSETQRNKGNFPGRFSGRQFSNSRSEMNVSTLELGDSALYLCASSPRRRDRAYNEQFFGPGTRLTVL.